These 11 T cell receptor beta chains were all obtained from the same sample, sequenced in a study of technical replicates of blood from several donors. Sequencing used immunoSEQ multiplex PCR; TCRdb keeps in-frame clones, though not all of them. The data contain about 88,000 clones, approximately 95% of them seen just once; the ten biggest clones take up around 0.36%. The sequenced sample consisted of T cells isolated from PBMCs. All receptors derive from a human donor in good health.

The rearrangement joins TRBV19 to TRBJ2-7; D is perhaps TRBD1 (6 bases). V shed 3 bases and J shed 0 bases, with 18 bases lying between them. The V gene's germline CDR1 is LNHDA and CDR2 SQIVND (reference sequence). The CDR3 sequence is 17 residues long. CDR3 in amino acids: CASSIRGRGHHSYEQYF. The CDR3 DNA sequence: TGTGCCAGTAGTATTAGAGGTCGGGGACACCACTCCTACGAGCAGTACTTC.

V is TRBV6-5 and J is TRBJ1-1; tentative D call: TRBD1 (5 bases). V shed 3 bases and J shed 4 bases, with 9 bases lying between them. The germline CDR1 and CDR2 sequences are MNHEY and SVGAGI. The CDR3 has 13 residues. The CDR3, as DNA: TGTGCCAGCAGTTATGATGGGGCCACTGAAGCTTTCTTT. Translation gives CASSYDGATEAFF.

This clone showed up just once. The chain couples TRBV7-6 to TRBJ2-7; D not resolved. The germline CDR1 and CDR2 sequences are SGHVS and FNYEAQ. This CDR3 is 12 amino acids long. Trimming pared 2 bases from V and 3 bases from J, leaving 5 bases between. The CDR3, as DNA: TGTGCCAGCAGCTTATACAGCTACGAGCAGTACTTC. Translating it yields CASSLYSYEQYF. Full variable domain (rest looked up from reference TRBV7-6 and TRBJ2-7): GAGVSQSPRYKVTKRGQDVALRCDPISGHVSLYWYRQALGQGPEFLTYFNYEAQQDKSGLPNDRFSAERPEGSISTLTIQRTEQRDSAMYRCASSLYSYEQYFGPGTRLTVT.

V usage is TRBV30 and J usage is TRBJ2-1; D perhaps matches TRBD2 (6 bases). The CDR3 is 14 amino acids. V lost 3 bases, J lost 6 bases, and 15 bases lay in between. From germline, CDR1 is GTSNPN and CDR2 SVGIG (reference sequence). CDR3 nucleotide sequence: TGTGCCTGGAGAACCCGGGACTGGATCAATGAGCAGTTCTTC. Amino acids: CAWRTRDWINEQFF.

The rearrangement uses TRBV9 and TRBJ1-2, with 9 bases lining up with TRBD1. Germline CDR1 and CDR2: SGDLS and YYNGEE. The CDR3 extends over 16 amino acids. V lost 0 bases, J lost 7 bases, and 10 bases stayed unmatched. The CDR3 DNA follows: TGTGCCAGCAGCGTAGATCTTAGGGGGACAGGGATTGGCTACACCTTC. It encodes CASSVDLRGTGIGYTF.

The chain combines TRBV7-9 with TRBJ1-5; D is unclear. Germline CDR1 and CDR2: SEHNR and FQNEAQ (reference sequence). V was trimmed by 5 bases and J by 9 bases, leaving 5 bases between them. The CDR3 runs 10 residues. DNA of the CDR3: TGTGCCAGCAGCCCTATGCCCCAGCATTTT. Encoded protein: CASSPMPQHF.

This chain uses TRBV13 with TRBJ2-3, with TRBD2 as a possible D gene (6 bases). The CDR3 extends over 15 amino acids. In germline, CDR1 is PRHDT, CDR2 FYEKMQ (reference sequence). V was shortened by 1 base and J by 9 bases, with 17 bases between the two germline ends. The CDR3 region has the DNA TGTGCCAGCAGCTTAGCGGGAGCTTCGTTTGACACGCAGTATTTT. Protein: CASSLAGASFDTQYF.

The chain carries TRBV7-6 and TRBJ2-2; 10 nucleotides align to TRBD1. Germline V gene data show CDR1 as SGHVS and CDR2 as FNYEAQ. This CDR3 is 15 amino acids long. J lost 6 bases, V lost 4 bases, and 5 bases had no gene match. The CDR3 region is CASSSGTGESGELFF. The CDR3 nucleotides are TGTGCCAGCAGCTCCGGGACAGGGGAATCCGGGGAGCTGTTTTTT.

CDR3 coding DNA: TGTGCCACCAGCAGAGGGGTTGGTTGGACAGATCCTAACTATGGCTACACCTTC. Translation: CATSRGVGWTDPNYGYTF. The rearrangement links TRBV15 to TRBJ1-2; D might be TRBD1 (6 bases). The germline V and J ends were trimmed by 1 base and 0 bases, with 18 bases remaining between them. CDR1 LNHNV and CDR2 YYDKDF come from the germline V gene (reference sequence). The CDR3 extends over 18 amino acids.

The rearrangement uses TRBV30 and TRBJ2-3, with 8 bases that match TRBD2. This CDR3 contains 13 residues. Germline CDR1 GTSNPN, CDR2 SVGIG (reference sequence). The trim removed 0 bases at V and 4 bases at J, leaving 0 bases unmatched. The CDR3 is CAWSVAGADTQYF. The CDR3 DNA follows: TGTGCCTGGAGTGTAGCGGGAGCAGATACGCAGTATTTT.

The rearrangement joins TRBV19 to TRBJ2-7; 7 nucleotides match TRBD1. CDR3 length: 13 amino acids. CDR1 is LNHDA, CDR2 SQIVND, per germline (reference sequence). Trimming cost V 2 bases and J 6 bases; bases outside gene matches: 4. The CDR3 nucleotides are TGTGCCAGTAGTATAACGACAGGGAGCGAGCAGTACTTC. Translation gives CASSITTGSEQYF.